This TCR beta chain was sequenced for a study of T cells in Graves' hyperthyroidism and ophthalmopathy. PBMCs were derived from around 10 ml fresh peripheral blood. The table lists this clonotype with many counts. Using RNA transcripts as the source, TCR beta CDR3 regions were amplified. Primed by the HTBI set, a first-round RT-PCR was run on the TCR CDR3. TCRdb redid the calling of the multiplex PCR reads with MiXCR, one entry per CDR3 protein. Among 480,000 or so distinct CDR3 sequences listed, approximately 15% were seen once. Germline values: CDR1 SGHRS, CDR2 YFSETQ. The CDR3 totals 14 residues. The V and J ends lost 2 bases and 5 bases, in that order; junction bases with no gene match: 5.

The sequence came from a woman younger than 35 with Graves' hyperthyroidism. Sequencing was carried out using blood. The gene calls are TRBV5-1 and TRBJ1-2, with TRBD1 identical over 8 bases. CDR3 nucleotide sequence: TGCGCCAGCAGCTTCGGCCAGGGGGCTTATGGCTACACCTTC. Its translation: CASSFGQGAYGYTF. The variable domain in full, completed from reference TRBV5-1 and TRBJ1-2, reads KAGVTQTPRYLIKTRGQQVTLSCSPISGHRSVSWYQQTPGQGLQFLFEYFSETQRNKGNFPGRFSGRQFSNSRSEMNVSTLELGDSALYLCASSFGQGAYGYTFGSGTRLTVV.